The rows below give T cell receptor beta chains drawn from one sample of a study of blood T cell repertoires in COVID-19. The data were produced by immunoSEQ multiplex PCR, yet TCRdb's version contains in-frame clones alone and is incomplete. This sample has about 230,000 clones; 85% occur once, and the top ten carry about 0.91%. The sample consisted of peripheral blood. The receptors were sampled from a man aged 40-50 years with acute or convalescent COVID-19. The CDR3 runs from the conserved cysteine through the conserved F or W. The D gene is left open where the match is weak. Only part of the rows carry a size: once, few, many, or a class if the clone is expanded.

v_call	d_call	clone_size	cdr3_aa
TRBV10-3	TRBD1	NA	CAIRGDREGPEAFF
TRBV5-1	NA	NA	CASGRGSSYNEQFF
TRBV29-1	NA	few	CSVEGRPATDTQYF
TRBV19	NA	NA	CASSSRGHGYTF
TRBV3-1/TRBV3-2	NA	NA	CASSAGGNQPQHF
TRBV28	TRBD2	NA	CASNSGGDNEQFF
TRBV10-1	NA	NA	CASSEKTRVNEQFF
TRBV28	NA	NA	CASSFGRGSPLHF
TRBV30	NA	NA	CACKGDEKLFF
TRBV30	NA	NA	CAWSQLGGGKNTEAFF
TRBV10-1	NA	NA	CASSGTRGYYGYTF
TRBV28	TRBD1	NA	CASSGTVNEKLFF
TRBV25-1	TRBD1	NA	CASSDPGQGIAGELFF
TRBV5-1	NA	NA	CASSLEGGSNYYTF
TRBV9	TRBD2	NA	CASSVGTSGGIQETQYF
TRBV28	NA	NA	CASSLGQQETQYF
TRBV5-1	NA	NA	CASSSQPTGMAAYEQYF
TRBV5-1	NA	NA	CASSLGLVGGDEQFF
TRBV9	NA	NA	CASSVVGGYGYTF
TRBV29-1	NA	NA	CSVEKQGNYGYTF
TRBV5-4	TRBD2	NA	CASSPGGRGGYNEQFF
TRBV6-5	NA	NA	CASSTRVGGSGYTF
TRBV10-3	NA	NA	CAISRSGGEVFSYTF
TRBV5-1	TRBD1	NA	CASSPGQEGYEQYF
TRBV6-5	NA	NA	CASNQGLTDTQYF
TRBV5-4	NA	NA	CASRRAGGDYGYTF
TRBV3-1/TRBV3-2	TRBD1	NA	CASSHGQGGGIQYF
TRBV3-1/TRBV3-2	TRBD2	NA	CASSQELAGPTGELFF
TRBV4-3	NA	NA	CASSQNPPPVRVGNTIYF
TRBV9	TRBD1	NA	CASTAFDRGRGYTF
TRBV11-2	TRBD2	NA	CASSRGGEETQYF
TRBV28	TRBD1	NA	CASSLTGGTVREQFF
TRBV6-4	TRBD1	NA	CAGWGQGAYTGELFF
TRBV5-1	NA	NA	CASSLGGIYNEQFF
TRBV5-6	NA	NA	CASSPRHWNTGELFF
TRBV24-1	TRBD2	NA	CATSDSGGSSTDTQYF
TRBV12-3/TRBV12-4	NA	NA	CASSFRSEAFF
TRBV7-3	TRBD2	NA	CASSLTLPWGGVVDTGELFF
TRBV11-2	TRBD1	NA	CASSTIHPGTGTMNTEAFF
TRBV12-3/TRBV12-4	NA	NA	CASSLGSNEKLFF
TRBV27	TRBD1	NA	CASSLSPNRGLRNYGYTF
TRBV3-1/TRBV3-2	TRBD1	NA	CASSRGTENSPLHF
TRBV3-1/TRBV3-2	NA	NA	CASSQAGAGTQYF
TRBV5-6	NA	NA	CASSSGRGANTEAFF
TRBV6-6	NA	NA	CASIEGGSRSYNEQFF
TRBV12-3/TRBV12-4	TRBD1	NA	CASSPGQGTEAFF
TRBV4-3	TRBD1	once	CASSPGSGQSFYEQYF
TRBV19	NA	once	CASSITGISGYTF
TRBV5-6	NA	NA	CASSLVGQNTGELFF
TRBV30	TRBD1	once	CAWSDGQGGEVGQYF
TRBV12-3/TRBV12-4	NA	NA	CASRASGKNIQYF
TRBV7-9	NA	NA	CASSLGRSYGYTF
TRBV28	TRBD1	NA	CASSPRTGESYGYTF
TRBV7-8	TRBD1	NA	CASSFDRDQPQHF
TRBV27	NA	NA	CASSLGQLTEAFF